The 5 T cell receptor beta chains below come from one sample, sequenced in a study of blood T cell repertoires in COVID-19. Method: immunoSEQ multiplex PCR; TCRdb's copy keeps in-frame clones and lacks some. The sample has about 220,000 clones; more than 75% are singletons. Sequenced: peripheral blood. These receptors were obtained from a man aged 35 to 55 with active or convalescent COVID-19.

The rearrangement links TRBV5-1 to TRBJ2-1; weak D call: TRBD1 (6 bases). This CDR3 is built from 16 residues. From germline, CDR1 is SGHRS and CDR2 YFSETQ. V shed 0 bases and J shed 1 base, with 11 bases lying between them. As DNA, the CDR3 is TGCGCCAGCAGCTTGGAACCAGGGGCGTCCTACAATGAGCAGTTCTTC. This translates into CASSLEPGASYNEQFF.

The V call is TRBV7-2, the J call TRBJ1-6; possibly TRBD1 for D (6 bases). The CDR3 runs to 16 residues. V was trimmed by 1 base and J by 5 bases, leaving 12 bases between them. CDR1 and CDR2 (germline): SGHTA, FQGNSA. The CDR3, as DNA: TGTGCCAGCAGCTTAGACAGGGTGGTGAATAATTCACCCCTCCACTTT. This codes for CASSLDRVVNNSPLHF.

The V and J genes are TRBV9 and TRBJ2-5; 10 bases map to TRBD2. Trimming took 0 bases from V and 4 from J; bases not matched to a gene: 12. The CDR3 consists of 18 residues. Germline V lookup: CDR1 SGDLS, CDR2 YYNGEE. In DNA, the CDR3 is TGTGCCAGCAGCGTAGCGGAGCGGGGGGGCCTGGGAAGAGAGACCCAGTACTTC. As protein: CASSVAERGGLGRETQYF.

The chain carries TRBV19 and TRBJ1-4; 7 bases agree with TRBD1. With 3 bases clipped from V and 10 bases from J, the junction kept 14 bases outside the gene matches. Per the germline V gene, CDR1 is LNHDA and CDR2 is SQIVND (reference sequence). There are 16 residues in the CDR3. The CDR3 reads CASSMAGDRGQGKLFF. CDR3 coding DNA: TGTGCCAGTAGTATGGCAGGGGACAGAGGCCAAGGAAAACTGTTTTTT.

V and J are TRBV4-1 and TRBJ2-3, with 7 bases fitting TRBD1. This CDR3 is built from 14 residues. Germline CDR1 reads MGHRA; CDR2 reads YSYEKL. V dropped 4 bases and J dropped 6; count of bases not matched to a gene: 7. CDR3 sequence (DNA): TGCGCCAGCAGCCCTTCGGGCAGGGGGGATACGCAGTATTTT. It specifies CASSPSGRGDTQYF.